The next 4 T cell receptor beta chains were all read from a single sample in a study of response to subunit inactivated influenza vaccine. TCRdb re-derived calls from the RT-PCR reads in MiXCR, one entry per CDR3 protein. The sample holds fewer than 800,000 distinct CDR3 sequences, 15% to 17% seen once. Sample: PBMCs from blood, taken 11 to 12 days after vaccination. The receptors derive from a man aged 50-60 years who received an inactivated influenza vaccine.

This sequence joins TRBV4-3 and TRBJ2-3; TRBD2 matches 9 bases. The CDR3 runs 17 residues. From germline, CDR1 is LGHNA and CDR2 YSLEER. After removal of 0 bases from V and 5 bases from J, the junction contained 9 bases not matched to a gene. CDR3 DNA: TGCGCCAGCAGCCAAGATCGCGGGGGGGCACTTCGAGATACGCAGTATTTT. This gives the protein CASSQDRGGALRDTQYF.

The sample holds a few counts of this clonotype. The genes are TRBV11-2 and TRBJ1-5; no firm D call. V lost 5 bases, J lost 7 bases, and 15 bases lay in between. CDR3 length equals 14 residues. The germline gives CDR1 SGHAT, CDR2 FQNNGV. This chain's CDR3 is CASSPIGSGQPQHF. CDR3 bases: TGTGCCAGCAGCCCGATTGGGTCGGGGCAGCCCCAGCATTTT.

This clonotype occurred a few times. The chain employs TRBV10-3 and TRBJ2-2; D tentatively reads TRBD1 or TRBD2 (6 bases each). V was cut by 2 bases and J by 7 bases, with 20 bases left in between. Germline V gene sequence: CDR1 ENHRY, CDR2 SYGVKD. The CDR3 has 17 residues. This chain's CDR3 is CAISEGSKGGVIGELFF. The CDR3 DNA sequence: TGTGCCATCAGTGAGGGATCAAAGGGGGGAGTCATCGGGGAGCTGTTTTTT.

The chain has TRBV4-3 and TRBJ1-3; D possibly corresponds to TRBD1 (5 bases). Germline lookup yields CDR1 LGHNA and CDR2 YSLEER. The CDR3 contains 16 residues. V lost 0 bases to trimming and J lost 0 bases, with 9 bases between them. DNA of the CDR3: TGCGCCAGCAGCCAAGATAGCGGGGGCTCTGGAAACACCATATATTTT. The encoded protein is CASSQDSGGSGNTIYF.